The clone carrying this T cell receptor beta chain was detected only a few times. This entry is derived from a study of HIV-infected patients and healthy controls. The germline V gene encodes CDR1 MNHEY and CDR2 SVGAGI. CDR3 length equals 11 residues. Trimming removed 2 bases at V and 9 bases at J, with 8 bases between. Each CDR3 protein is one row after TCRdb ran MiXCR on the 5' RACE reads. This table has 15,000 to 20,000 distinct CDR3 sequences, approximately 19% appearing once. This clonotype originated in a human donor in good health. Source material: CD8+ T cells from blood. The rearrangement joins TRBV6-5 to TRBJ2-7; D remains ambiguous. The CDR3 protein is CASSYGSLQYF. The CDR3 nucleotides are TGTGCCAGCAGTTACGGTTCGCTGCAGTACTTC.